This TCR beta chain was observed in a study of identical twins. TCRdb re-derived calls from the 5' RACE reads in MiXCR, one entry per CDR3 protein. The sample shows about 200,000 distinct CDR3 sequences, roughly a tenth of them seen only once. Healthy Caucasians, and only they, were the donors. This CDR3 is 14 amino acids long. V lost 7 bases, J lost 5 bases, and 3 bases stayed unmatched. Germline CDR1 reads WNHNN; CDR2 reads SYGVQD (reference sequence). The table lists this clonotype with a few counts. This sequence joins TRBV10-1 and TRBJ2-4, with TRBD1 matching 12 bases. The sample taken for sequencing was memory (CD45RO+) T cells sorted from blood. This TCR was sampled from a woman younger than 30 in good health. In DNA form, the CDR3 reads TGCGCCAGCACCGGGACAGGGGGCGAAAACATTCAGTACTTC. Protein product: CASTGTGGENIQYF.